This is a list of T cell receptor beta chains from one sample in a study of CD4+ T cells in melanoma. The assay was immunoSEQ multiplex PCR, and TCRdb's table has in-frame clones only and misses some. The data show approximately 15,000 clones, 62% seen once. Sequencing was performed on cells from a culture (not recorded whether cultured in vitro). Source of these receptors: a human donor with melanoma. The CDR3 runs from the conserved cysteine through the conserved F or W. D genes are given only for firm matches. Part of the rows lack a size; the others show once, few, many or a class for expanded clones.

V,D,size,J,CDR3,DNA
TRBV7-6,TRBD1,-,TRBJ1-4,CASSLMTGKGAKLFF,TGTGCCAGCAGCTTGATGACAGGGAAGGGGGCAAAACTGTTTTTT
TRBV7-2,-,-,TRBJ2-7,CASSLITRNEQYF,TGTGCCAGCAGCTTGATTACTAGAAATGAGCAGTACTTC
TRBV30,-,-,TRBJ1-6,CAWKGGGNSPLHF,TGTGCCTGGAAGGGGGGGGGAAACTCACCCCTCCACTTT
TRBV18,-,few,TRBJ1-1,CASSPPPGHEAFF,TGTGCCAGCTCACCACCCCCAGGACATGAAGCTTTCTTT
TRBV5-5,-,few,TRBJ2-3,CASSLTGDSTDTQYF,TGTGCCAGCAGCTTGACGGGGGACTCCACAGATACGCAGTATTTT
TRBV6-1,TRBD1,medium-sized,TRBJ1-2,CASEQGNYGYTF,TGTGCCAGCGAACAGGGGAACTATGGCTACACCTTC
TRBV18,-,-,TRBJ1-2,CASSPPNEDTGYTF,TGTGCCAGCTCACCACCTAATGAGGATACTGGCTACACCTTC
TRBV7-9,-,-,TRBJ2-2,CASSYYQFFTGELFF,TGTGCCAGCAGCTACTACCAATTCTTCACCGGGGAGCTGTTTTTT
TRBV5-1,-,few,TRBJ2-1,CASSFGGLAGNEQFF,TGCGCCAGCAGCTTCGGTGGCCTAGCAGGAAATGAGCAGTTCTTC
TRBV19,-,-,TRBJ1-1,CASRMNRDQGEAFF,TGTGCCAGTAGAATGAACAGGGATCAGGGTGAAGCTTTCTTT